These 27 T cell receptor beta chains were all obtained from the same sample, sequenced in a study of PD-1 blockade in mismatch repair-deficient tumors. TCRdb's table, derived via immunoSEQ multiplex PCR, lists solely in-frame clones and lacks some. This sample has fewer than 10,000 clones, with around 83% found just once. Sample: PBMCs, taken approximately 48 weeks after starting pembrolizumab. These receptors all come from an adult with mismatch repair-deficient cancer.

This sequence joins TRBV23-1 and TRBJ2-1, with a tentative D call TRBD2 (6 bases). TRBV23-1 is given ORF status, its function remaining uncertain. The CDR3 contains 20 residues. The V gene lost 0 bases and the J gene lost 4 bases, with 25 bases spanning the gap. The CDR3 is CASSQSIKAQGVADYNEQFF. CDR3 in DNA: TGCGCCAGCAGTCAATCGATTAAAGCCCAGGGAGTAGCGGATTACAATGAGCAGTTCTTC.

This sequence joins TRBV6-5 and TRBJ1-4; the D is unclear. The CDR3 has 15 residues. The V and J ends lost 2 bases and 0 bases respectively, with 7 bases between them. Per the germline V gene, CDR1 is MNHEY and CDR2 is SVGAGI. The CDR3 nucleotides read TGTGCCAGCAGTTACAGCTTTTCAACTAATGAAAAACTGTTTTTT. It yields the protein CASSYSFSTNEKLFF.

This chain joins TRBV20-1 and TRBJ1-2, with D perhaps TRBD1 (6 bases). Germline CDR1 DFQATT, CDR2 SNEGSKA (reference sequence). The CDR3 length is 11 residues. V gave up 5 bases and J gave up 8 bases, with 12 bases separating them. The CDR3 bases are TGCAGTGCTGTCAGGGGTGAGGGCTACACCTTC. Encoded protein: CSAVRGEGYTF.

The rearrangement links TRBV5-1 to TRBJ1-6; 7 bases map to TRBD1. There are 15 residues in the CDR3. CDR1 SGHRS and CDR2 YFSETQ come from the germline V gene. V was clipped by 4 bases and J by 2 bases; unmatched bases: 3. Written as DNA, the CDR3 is TGCGCCAGCAGCATCGGGACAGCCTATAATTCACCCCTCCACTTT. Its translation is CASSIGTAYNSPLHF.

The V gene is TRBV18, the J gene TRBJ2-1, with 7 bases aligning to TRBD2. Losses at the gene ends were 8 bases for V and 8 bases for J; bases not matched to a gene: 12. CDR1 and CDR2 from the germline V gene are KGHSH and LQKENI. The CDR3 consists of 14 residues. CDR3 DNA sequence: TGTGCCAGCACTACCCGGCGGGCGGGAGATGAGCAGTTCTTC. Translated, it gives CASTTRRAGDEQFF.

CDR3 in DNA: TGTGCCAGCAGCTCCGGGACTTTCAGTATTGATACGCAGTATTTT. This gives the protein CASSSGTFSIDTQYF. J is TRBJ2-3 and V is TRBV7-3, with D possibly matching TRBD2 (6 bases). The germline V gene has CDR1 SGHTA and CDR2 FQGTGA. The CDR3 length is 15 residues. The V end was cut by 4 bases, the J end by 6 bases, with 17 bases between.

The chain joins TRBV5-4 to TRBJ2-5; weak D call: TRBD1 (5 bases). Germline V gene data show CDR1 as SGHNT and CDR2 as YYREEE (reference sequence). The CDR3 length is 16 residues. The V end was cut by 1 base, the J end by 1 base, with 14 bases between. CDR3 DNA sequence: TGTGCCAGCAGCTTGTTTCCACAGGATTCCCAAGAGACCCAGTACTTC. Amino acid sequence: CASSLFPQDSQETQYF.

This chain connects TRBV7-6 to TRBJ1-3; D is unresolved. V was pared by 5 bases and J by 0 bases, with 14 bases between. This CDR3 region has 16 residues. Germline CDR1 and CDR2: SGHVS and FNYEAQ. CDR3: CASSLASPSSGNTIYF. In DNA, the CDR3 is TGTGCCAGCAGCCTTGCGTCCCCTTCCTCTGGAAACACCATATATTTT.

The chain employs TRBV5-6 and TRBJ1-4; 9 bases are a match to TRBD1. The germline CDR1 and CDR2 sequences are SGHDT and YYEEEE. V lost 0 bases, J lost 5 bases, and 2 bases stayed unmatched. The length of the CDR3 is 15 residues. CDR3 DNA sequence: TGTGCCAGCAGCTTGGAAACAGGGGGCAATGAAAAACTGTTTTTT. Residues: CASSLETGGNEKLFF.

The DNA for the CDR3 is TGTGCCAGCAGCACCCGGACTAGCCGCCAAGAGACCCAGTACTTC. Amino acids: CASSTRTSRQETQYF. The chain uses TRBV9 and TRBJ2-5, with TRBD2 matching over 8 bases. The CDR3 runs 15 residues. V was pared by 4 bases and J by 1 base, with 6 bases of the junction left unmatched. Looked up from germline, CDR1 is SGDLS and CDR2 is YYNGEE.

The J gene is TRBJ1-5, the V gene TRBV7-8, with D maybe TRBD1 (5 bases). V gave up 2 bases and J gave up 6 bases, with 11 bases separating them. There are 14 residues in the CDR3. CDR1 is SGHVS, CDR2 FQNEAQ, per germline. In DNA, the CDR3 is TGTGCCAGCAGCTTATTTACCGGGGGTCAGCCCCAGCATTTT. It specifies CASSLFTGGQPQHF.

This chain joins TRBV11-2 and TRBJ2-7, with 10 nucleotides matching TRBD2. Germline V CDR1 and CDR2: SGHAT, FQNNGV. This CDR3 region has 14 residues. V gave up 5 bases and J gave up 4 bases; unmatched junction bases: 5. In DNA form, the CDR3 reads TGTGCCAGCAGCACCGTTAGCGGGAGGTACGAGCAGTACTTC. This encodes CASSTVSGRYEQYF.

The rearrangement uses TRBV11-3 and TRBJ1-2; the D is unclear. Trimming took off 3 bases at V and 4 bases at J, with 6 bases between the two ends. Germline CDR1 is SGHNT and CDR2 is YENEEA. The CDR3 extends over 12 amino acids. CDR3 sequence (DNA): TGTGCCAGCAGCTTCGTGGCCTATGGCTACACCTTC. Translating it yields CASSFVAYGYTF.

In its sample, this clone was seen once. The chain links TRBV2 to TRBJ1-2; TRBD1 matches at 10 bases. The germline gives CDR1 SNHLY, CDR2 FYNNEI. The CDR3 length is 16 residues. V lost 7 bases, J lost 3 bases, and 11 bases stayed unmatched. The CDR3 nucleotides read TGTGCCAGCACCGTAGAGACAGGGGGCGCGTACTATGGCTACACCTTC. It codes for CASTVETGGAYYGYTF.

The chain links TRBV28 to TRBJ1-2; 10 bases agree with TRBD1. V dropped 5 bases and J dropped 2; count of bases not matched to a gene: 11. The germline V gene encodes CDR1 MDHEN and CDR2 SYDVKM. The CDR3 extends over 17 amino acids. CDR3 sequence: CASSTGTGATWNYGYTF. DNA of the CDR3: TGTGCCAGCAGTACAGGGACAGGGGCAACATGGAACTATGGCTACACCTTC.

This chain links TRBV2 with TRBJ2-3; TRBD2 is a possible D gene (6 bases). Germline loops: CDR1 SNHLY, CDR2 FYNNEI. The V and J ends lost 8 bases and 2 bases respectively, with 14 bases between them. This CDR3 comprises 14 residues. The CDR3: CASGGTAVTDTQYF. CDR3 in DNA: TGTGCCAGCGGCGGGACCGCCGTCACAGATACGCAGTATTTT.

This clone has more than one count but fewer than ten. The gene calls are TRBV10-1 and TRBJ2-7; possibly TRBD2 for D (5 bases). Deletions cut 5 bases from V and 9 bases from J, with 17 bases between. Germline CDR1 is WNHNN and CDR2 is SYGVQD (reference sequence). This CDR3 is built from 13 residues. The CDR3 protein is CASSTGNYESQYF. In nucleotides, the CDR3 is TGCGCCAGCAGTACCGGGAACTACGAGTCGCAGTACTTC.

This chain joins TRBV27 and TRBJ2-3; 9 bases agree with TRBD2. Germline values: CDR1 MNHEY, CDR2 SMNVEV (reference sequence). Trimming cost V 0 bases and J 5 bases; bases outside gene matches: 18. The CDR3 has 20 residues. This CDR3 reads CASSLSPPGVAGVLGDTQYF. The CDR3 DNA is TGTGCCAGCAGTTTATCTCCCCCGGGGGTAGCGGGAGTTTTGGGAGATACGCAGTATTTT.

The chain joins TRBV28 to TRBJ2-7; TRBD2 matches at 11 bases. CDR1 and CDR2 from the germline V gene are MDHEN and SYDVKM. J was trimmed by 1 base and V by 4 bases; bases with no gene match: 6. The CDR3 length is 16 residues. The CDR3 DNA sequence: TGTGCCAGCAGTTCCCCCGGACTAGCGGGTTCCTACGAGCAGTACTTC. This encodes CASSSPGLAGSYEQYF.

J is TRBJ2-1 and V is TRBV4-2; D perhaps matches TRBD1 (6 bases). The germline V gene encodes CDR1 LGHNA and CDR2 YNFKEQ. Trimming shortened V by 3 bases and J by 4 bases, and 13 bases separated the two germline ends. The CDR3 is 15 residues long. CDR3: CASSQSLGQYNEQFF. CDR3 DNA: TGTGCCAGCAGCCAGAGCCTGGGACAATACAATGAGCAGTTCTTC.

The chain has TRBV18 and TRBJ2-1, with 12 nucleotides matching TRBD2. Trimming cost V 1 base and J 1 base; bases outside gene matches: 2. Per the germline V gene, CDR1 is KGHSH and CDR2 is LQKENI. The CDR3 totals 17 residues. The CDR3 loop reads CASSPLTSGRSYNEQFF. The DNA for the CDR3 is TGTGCCAGCTCACCACTTACTAGCGGGAGGTCCTACAATGAGCAGTTCTTC.

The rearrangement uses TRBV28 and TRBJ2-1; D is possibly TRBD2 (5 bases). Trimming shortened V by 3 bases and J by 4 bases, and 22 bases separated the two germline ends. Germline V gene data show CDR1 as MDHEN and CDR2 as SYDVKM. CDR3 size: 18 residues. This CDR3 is CASSFDVSEGARYNEQFF. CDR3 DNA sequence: TGTGCCAGCAGTTTCGACGTCTCCGAGGGAGCGAGGTACAATGAGCAGTTCTTC.

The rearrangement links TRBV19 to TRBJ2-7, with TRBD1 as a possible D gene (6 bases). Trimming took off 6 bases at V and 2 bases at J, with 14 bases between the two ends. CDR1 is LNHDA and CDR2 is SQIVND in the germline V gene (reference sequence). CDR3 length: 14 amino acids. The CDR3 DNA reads TGTGCCAGTAGCTACGGGACACCAACCTACGAGCAGTACTTC. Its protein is CASSYGTPTYEQYF. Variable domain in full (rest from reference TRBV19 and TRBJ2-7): DGGITQSPKYLFRKEGQNVTLSCEQNLNHDAMYWYRQDPGQGLRLIYYSQIVNDFQKGDIAEGYSVSREKKESFPLTVTSAQKNPTAFYLCASSYGTPTYEQYFGPGTRLTVT.

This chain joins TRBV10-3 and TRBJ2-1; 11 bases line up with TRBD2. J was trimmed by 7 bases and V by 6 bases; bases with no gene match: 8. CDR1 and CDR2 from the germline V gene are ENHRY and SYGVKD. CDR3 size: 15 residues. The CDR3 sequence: CAIRELAGVENEQFF. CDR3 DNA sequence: TGTGCCATCAGGGAACTAGCGGGAGTTGAGAATGAGCAGTTCTTC.

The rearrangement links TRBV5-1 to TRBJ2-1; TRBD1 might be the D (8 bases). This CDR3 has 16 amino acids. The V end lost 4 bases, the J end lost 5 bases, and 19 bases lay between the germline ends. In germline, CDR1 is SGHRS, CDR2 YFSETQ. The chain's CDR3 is CASSSGTGNRNNEQFF. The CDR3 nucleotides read TGCGCCAGCAGCAGCGGGACAGGCAATCGGAACAATGAGCAGTTCTTC.

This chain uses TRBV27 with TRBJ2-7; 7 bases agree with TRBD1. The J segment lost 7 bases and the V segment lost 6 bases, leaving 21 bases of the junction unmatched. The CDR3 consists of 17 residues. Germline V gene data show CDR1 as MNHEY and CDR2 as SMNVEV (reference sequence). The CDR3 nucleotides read TGTGCCAGCAGACGGGACAGTAGGCGCTGGGTAGCTGATGAGCAGTACTTC. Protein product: CASRRDSRRWVADEQYF.

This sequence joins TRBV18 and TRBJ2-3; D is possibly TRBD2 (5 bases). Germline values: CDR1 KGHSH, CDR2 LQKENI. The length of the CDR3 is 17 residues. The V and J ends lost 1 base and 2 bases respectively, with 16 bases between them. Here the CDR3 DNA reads TGTGCCAGCTCACCACGATTAGGCGGGTCCACCACAGATACGCAGTATTTT. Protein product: CASSPRLGGSTTDTQYF.